Shown below are 14 T cell receptor beta chains from a single sample sequenced in a study of persistence of HIV-infected CD4 T cells. The libraries were made with immunoSEQ version 4 in survey mode. Assay: immunoSEQ multiplex PCR; the TCRdb copy retains only in-frame clones and omits some. Here the sample spans roughly 35,000 clones, more than 70% being singletons. No antigen has been assigned to these receptors. Stimulation used 8.5 to 10 ug/mL lysate from CMV-infected fibroblasts. Memory cells lacking CD40L and CD69 with high CD45RO were sorted. The starting material was CD4+ T cells sorted from PBMCs after 18-hour stimulation, obtained from a patient who received antiretroviral therapy. These receptors were obtained from an adult man with HIV who was CMV-seropositive.

V gene TRBV6-4 combines with J gene TRBJ1-6, with TRBD1 as a possible D gene (6 bases). With 3 bases removed from V and 9 bases from J, the gap between germline ends came to 12 bases. Germline CDR1 MRHNA, CDR2 SNTAGT. The CDR3 length is 14 residues. The CDR3 loop is CASSEFSGASPLHF. CDR3 nucleotides: TGTGCCAGCAGTGAATTCTCGGGGGCTTCACCCCTCCACTTT.

This clone appeared a single time. The chain has TRBV6-2 or TRBV6-3 and TRBJ1-1, with a weak D call TRBD1 (5 bases). Germline CDR1 MNHEY, CDR2 SVGEGT. This CDR3 is 14 amino acids long. The V end was cut by 5 bases, the J end by 7 bases, with 17 bases between. CDR3 sequence: CASSHWTAGLEAFF. CDR3 DNA: TGTGCCAGCAGTCACTGGACGGCGGGACTTGAAGCTTTCTTT.

This sequence joins TRBV15 and TRBJ1-6; TRBD1 agrees at 8 bases. After removal of 5 bases from V and 3 bases from J, the junction contained 0 bases not matched to a gene. Germline values: CDR1 LNHNV, CDR2 YYDKDF (reference sequence). CDR3 length: 14 residues. CDR3 nucleotides: TGTGCCACCAGCGGGACAGGCTATAATTCACCCCTCCACTTT. It encodes CATSGTGYNSPLHF.

The chain has TRBV5-1 and TRBJ2-1; D unclear. Germline CDR1 is SGHRS and CDR2 is YFSETQ. This CDR3 spans 16 amino acids. With 0 bases removed from V and 5 bases from J, the gap between germline ends came to 15 bases. The CDR3 coding sequence is TGCGCCAGCAGCTTGGAGAGGAACAGTGGGGACAATGAGCAGTTCTTC. This gives the protein CASSLERNSGDNEQFF.

The chain links TRBV4-1 to TRBJ2-1, with D unresolved. The germline V gene encodes CDR1 MGHRA and CDR2 YSYEKL. The germline V and J ends were trimmed by 5 bases and 5 bases, with 7 bases remaining between them. The CDR3 is 12 residues long. Here the CDR3 DNA reads TGCGCCAGCAGCGTTTCCAACAATGAGCAGTTCTTC. Translated, it gives CASSVSNNEQFF.

The table lists this clone with a count of one. The J gene is TRBJ1-3, the V gene TRBV21-1; the table calls TRBD1, which could not be checked here. TRBV21-1 is recorded as a pseudogene. This CDR3 spans 16 amino acids. CDR3 nucleotide sequence: TGTGCCAGCAGGGGTAGCACAGGGGTTTCTGGAAACACCATATATTTT. Amino acid sequence: CASRGSTGVSGNTIYF.

The chain joins TRBV3-1 (or the pseudogene TRBV3-2) to TRBJ2-6; D not resolved. The CDR3 is 16 amino acids. The V and J ends lost 0 bases and 0 bases respectively, with 6 bases between them. Germline V gives CDR1 LGHDT, CDR2 YNNKEL (reference sequence). The DNA of the CDR3 is TGTGCCAGCAGCCAAGAGCTGCTCTCTGGGGCCAACGTCCTGACTTTC. Protein product: CASSQELLSGANVLTF.

The V call is TRBV18, the J call TRBJ2-1; 16 positions agree with TRBD2. Germline V CDR1 and CDR2: KGHSH, LQKENI. V lost 6 bases and J lost 10; bases outside the gene matches: 15. This CDR3 contains 18 residues. This CDR3 is CASSPLHGTSGGAREQFF. The CDR3 DNA reads as TGTGCCAGCTCTCCCCTGCACGGGACTAGCGGGGGGGCAAGAGAGCAGTTCTTC.

CDR3 region: CASSPTGTGNTEAFF. The CDR3 DNA sequence: TGTGCCAGCAGCCCGACGGGGACAGGGAACACTGAAGCTTTCTTT. The V call is TRBV7-9, the J call TRBJ1-1; 8 bases are a match to TRBD1. The germline V gene encodes CDR1 SEHNR and CDR2 FQNEAQ (reference sequence). J was trimmed by 1 base and V by 5 bases; bases with no gene match: 6. The CDR3 loop spans 15 amino acids.

V gene TRBV10-1 combines with J gene TRBJ1-6, with D possibly TRBD1 on 6 matching bases. V shed 3 bases and J shed 7 bases, with 7 bases lying between them. The germline V gene has CDR1 WNHNN and CDR2 SYGVQD (reference sequence). The CDR3 covers 13 residues. The CDR3: CASSETGNSPLHF. In DNA form, the CDR3 reads TGCGCCAGCAGTGAAACAGGGAATTCACCCCTCCACTTT.

This clone turned up a few times. Here the CDR3 DNA reads TGTGCCATCTCCCCCAAACAGGATCAGCCCCAGCATTTT. Translating gives CAISPKQDQPQHF. The chain couples TRBV10-3 to TRBJ1-5; D may be TRBD1 (5 bases). CDR1 and CDR2 from the germline V gene are ENHRY and SYGVKD. The CDR3 totals 13 residues. V dropped 8 bases and J dropped 5 bases, with 13 bases sitting between them.

The chain is built from TRBV7-3 and TRBJ2-7; 8 nucleotides match TRBD1. The CDR3 is made up of 15 amino acids. Germline V gives CDR1 SGHTA, CDR2 FQGTGA. With 4 bases clipped from V and 2 bases from J, the junction kept 7 bases outside the gene matches. The CDR3 loop reads CASSSLPGQAYEQYF. The CDR3 coding sequence is TGTGCCAGCAGCTCCCTCCCGGGACAGGCCTACGAGCAGTACTTC.

The V gene is TRBV27, the J gene TRBJ2-7; 7 positions match TRBD2. Germline loops: CDR1 MNHEY, CDR2 SMNVEV (reference sequence). There are 14 residues in the CDR3. J gave up 0 bases and V 3 bases, and 2 bases lay outside the gene matches. CDR3 sequence (DNA): TGTGCCAGCAGTTTGGGGAGGGCCTCCTACGAGCAGTACTTC. This codes for CASSLGRASYEQYF.

This chain joins TRBV24-1 and TRBJ2-2; TRBD2 agrees at 16 bases. The CDR3 spans 17 residues. Germline trimming cut 4 bases from V and 9 bases from J; bases unmatched to any gene: 7. CDR1 and CDR2 from the germline V gene are KGHDR and SFDVKD. The DNA of the CDR3 is TGTGCCACCAGTGACGGGACTAGCGGGGGGGCCGAGTGGGAGCTGTTTTTT. Its translation is CATSDGTSGGAEWELFF.